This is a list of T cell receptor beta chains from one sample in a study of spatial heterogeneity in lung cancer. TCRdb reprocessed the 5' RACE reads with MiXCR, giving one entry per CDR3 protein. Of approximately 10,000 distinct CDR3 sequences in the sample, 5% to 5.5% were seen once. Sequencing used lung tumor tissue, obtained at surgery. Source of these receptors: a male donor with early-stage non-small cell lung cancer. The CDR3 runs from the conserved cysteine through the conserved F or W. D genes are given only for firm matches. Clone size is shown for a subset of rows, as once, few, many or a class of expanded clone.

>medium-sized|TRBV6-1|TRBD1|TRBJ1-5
TGTGCCAGCAACAGGGGCCATCAGCCCCAGCATTTT
CASNRGHQPQHF
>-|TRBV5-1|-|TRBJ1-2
TGCGCCAGCAGCTTGGACAGTTCTAACTATGGCTACACCTTC
CASSLDSSNYGYTF
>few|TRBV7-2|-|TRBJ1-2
TGTGCCAGCAGCTTTATTGGGAGGAACTATGGCTACACCTTC
CASSFIGRNYGYTF
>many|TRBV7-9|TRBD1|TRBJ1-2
TGTGCCAGCAGCTTGGTAGGGGGCGTCGATGGCTACACCTTC
CASSLVGGVDGYTF
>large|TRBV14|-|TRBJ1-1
TGTGCCAGCAGCCTATGGGGCTGGGACACTGAAGCTTTCTTT
CASSLWGWDTEAFF
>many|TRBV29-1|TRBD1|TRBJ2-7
TGCAGCGTCCCGGGACAGGGCTCCTACGAGCAGTACTTC
CSVPGQGSYEQYF
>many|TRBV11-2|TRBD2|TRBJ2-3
TGTGCCAGCAGCCCGACTAGCGGGGTCAGGTATTTT
CASSPTSGVRYF
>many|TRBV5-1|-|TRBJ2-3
TGCGCCAGCAGCTTGGCCCGTCCGACTAGATCCACAGATACGCAGTATTTT
CASSLARPTRSTDTQYF
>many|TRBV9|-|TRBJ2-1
TGTGCCAGCAGCGCTCATCCCGGGGGAAACAATGAGCAGTTCTTC
CASSAHPGGNNEQFF
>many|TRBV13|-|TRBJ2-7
TGTGCCAGCAGCTTAGGCCTAAACCCCGGGAACCCCTACGAGCAGTACTTC
CASSLGLNPGNPYEQYF
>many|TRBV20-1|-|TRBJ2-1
TGCAGTGCTAGATCGGGGAGCTCCTACAATGAGCAGTTCTTC
CSARSGSSYNEQFF
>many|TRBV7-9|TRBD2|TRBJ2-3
TGTGCCAGCAGCTTCCGGACTAGCGGGGGCCTTACAGATACGCAGTATTTT
CASSFRTSGGLTDTQYF
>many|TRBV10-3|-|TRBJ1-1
TGTGCCATCAGTGCCGTAGGTTTGAACACTGAAGCTTTCTTT
CAISAVGLNTEAFF
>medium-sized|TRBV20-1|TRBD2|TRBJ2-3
TGCAGTGCTAGAGTCCCTAGCGGGGGAACCACAGATACGCAGTATTTT
CSARVPSGGTTDTQYF
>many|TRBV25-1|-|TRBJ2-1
TGTGCCAGCAGTGAATATGGGACGTCGTTGGTTACTGAGCAGTTCTTC
CASSEYGTSLVTEQFF
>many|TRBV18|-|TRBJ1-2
TGTGCCAGCTCACCAGGCCGGGGCCGGGGCTACACCTTC
CASSPGRGRGYTF
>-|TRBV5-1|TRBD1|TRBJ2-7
TGCGCCAGCAGCTGGGCCGGGACAGGCTACTCCTACGAGCAGTACTTC
CASSWAGTGYSYEQYF
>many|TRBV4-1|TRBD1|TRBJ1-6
TGCGCCAGCAGCCAAGATTTACAGGGGGCGCGTTCACCCCTCCACTTT
CASSQDLQGARSPLHF
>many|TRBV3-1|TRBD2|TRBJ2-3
TGTGCCAGCAGCCACCCAAAAGCCGTCGGGGTAGCGGGAACAGATACGCAGTATTTT
CASSHPKAVGVAGTDTQYF
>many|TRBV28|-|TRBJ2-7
TGTGCCAGCAGAAACAGGGTACACGAGCAGTACTTC
CASRNRVHEQYF